This entry lists 7 T cell receptor beta chains sequenced from one sample in a study of cytotoxic CD8 clonotypes in ibrutinib-treated CLL. Sequencing used immunoSEQ multiplex PCR; TCRdb keeps in-frame clones, though not all of them. Of some 200,000 clones listed, around 75% are singletons. Sequenced material: PBMCs, taken after 12 months of ibrutinib treatment. The receptors come from a human donor with chronic lymphocytic leukemia.

This clone was counted only a few times. The chain carries TRBV30 and TRBJ1-1, with D perhaps matching TRBD1 (6 bases). V dropped 1 base and J dropped 4 bases, with 16 bases sitting between them. Germline V lookup: CDR1 GTSNPN, CDR2 SVGIG (reference sequence). The CDR3 extends over 15 amino acids. CDR3 DNA: TGTGCCTGGAGTGCCCTTACAGGGACGGGCACTGAAGCTTTCTTT. This codes for CAWSALTGTGTEAFF.

The rearrangement links TRBV2 to TRBJ1-2; TRBD1 is a possible D gene (5 bases). The CDR3 covers 11 residues. The V end was cut by 6 bases, the J end by 4 bases, with 6 bases between. Looked up from germline, CDR1 is SNHLY and CDR2 is FYNNEI. The CDR3 here is CASRGLYGYTF. DNA of the CDR3: TGTGCCAGCAGGGGGCTCTATGGCTACACCTTC.

This clone turned up a few times. The chain links TRBV27 to TRBJ1-1, with D uncertain. V was shortened by 8 bases and J by 2 bases, with 12 bases between the two germline ends. CDR3 length equals 13 residues. Germline loops: CDR1 MNHEY, CDR2 SMNVEV (reference sequence). The CDR3: CASSQARNTEAFF. CDR3 nucleotide sequence: TGTGCCAGCTCCCAGGCGAGAAACACTGAAGCTTTCTTT.

The V call is TRBV30, the J call TRBJ1-1; D is uncertain. The CDR3 has 12 residues. In germline, CDR1 is GTSNPN, CDR2 SVGIG (reference sequence). The ends were cut back, 3 bases at V and 9 bases at J, with 14 bases in the middle. The CDR3 reads CAWRTRVIQAFF. DNA for the CDR3: TGTGCCTGGAGAACCCGAGTGATTCAAGCTTTCTTT.

V is TRBV6-5 and J is TRBJ2-1; possibly TRBD2 for D (6 bases). V lost 5 bases and J 7 bases, leaving 18 bases between the germline ends. From germline, CDR1 is MNHEY and CDR2 SVGAGI. This CDR3 comprises 15 residues. In DNA, the CDR3 is TGTGCCAGCAGTGTAAACTGGGGTGGGGGGAATGAGCAGTTCTTC. Amino acid sequence: CASSVNWGGGNEQFF.

Here the CDR3 reads CASSSRDRGGTEAFF. In DNA form, the CDR3 reads TGTGCCAGTAGTAGCCGGGACAGGGGGGGCACTGAAGCTTTCTTT. V gene TRBV19 combines with J gene TRBJ1-1, with TRBD1 matching over 11 bases. V gave up 4 bases and J gave up 4 bases; unmatched junction bases: 5. This CDR3 is 15 amino acids long. The germline V gene encodes CDR1 LNHDA and CDR2 SQIVND (reference sequence).

Many counts were recorded for this clone. The chain uses TRBV6-1 and TRBJ1-5; D call uncertain. Trimming removed 6 bases at V and 0 bases at J, with 12 bases between. The CDR3 has 15 amino acids. The germline V gene has CDR1 MNHNS and CDR2 SASEGT. DNA for the CDR3: TGTGCCAGCAGCCGCGCCGGAAATAGCAATCAGCCCCAGCATTTT. As protein: CASSRAGNSNQPQHF.